These 24 T cell receptor beta chains originate from one sample sequenced in a study of T cells in Graves' hyperthyroidism and ophthalmopathy. Amplified regions were TCR beta CDR3 sequences from RNA transcripts. First-round RT-PCR of the TCR CDR3 relied on the HTBI primer set. TCRdb redid the calling of the multiplex PCR reads with MiXCR, one entry per CDR3 protein. The sample includes more than 150,000 distinct CDR3 sequences, approximately 17% of them seen just once. The specimen sequenced was blood. The receptors here all came from a woman aged 50 to 65 with Graves' hyperthyroidism.

This clonotype was seen at least ten times. The chain links TRBV19 to TRBJ1-1, with D tentatively TRBD1 (5 bases). This CDR3 contains 15 residues. V dropped 5 bases and J dropped 1 base, with 14 bases sitting between them. From germline, CDR1 is LNHDA and CDR2 SQIVND (reference sequence). CDR3 loop: CASSVDRGSNTEAFF. CDR3 sequence (DNA): TGTGCCAGTAGTGTCGACAGAGGATCGAACACTGAAGCTTTCTTT.

The chain has TRBV7-2 and TRBJ1-1; 7 bases line up with TRBD1. The CDR3 totals 14 residues. V lost 5 bases, J lost 3 bases, and 6 bases stayed unmatched. The V gene's germline CDR1 is SGHTA and CDR2 FQGNSA. In nucleotides, the CDR3 is TGTGCCAGCAGCGCACAGGGGACGTACACTGAAGCTTTCTTT. Translation gives CASSAQGTYTEAFF.

This clonotype was found a few times. The genes are TRBV3-1 and TRBJ2-3; the match to TRBD1 covers 9 bases. The V and J ends lost 3 bases and 9 bases, in that order; junction bases with no gene match: 22. This CDR3 is built from 19 residues. The germline V gene has CDR1 LGHDT and CDR2 YNNKEL (reference sequence). CDR3 sequence: CASSHQRRGTGSGLGTQYF. The CDR3 nucleotides are TGTGCCAGCAGCCACCAGAGACGGGGGACAGGGTCGGGCCTCGGGACGCAGTATTTT.

This clonotype was seen a few times. The genes are TRBV4-2 and TRBJ1-2, with D perhaps matching TRBD1 (5 bases). Trimming cost V 3 bases and J 0 bases, with 11 bases left between them. The germline V gene encodes CDR1 LGHNA and CDR2 YNFKEQ. CDR3 length: 15 amino acids. The DNA for the CDR3 is TGTGCCAGCAGCCAGACTGACAGAACTAACTATGGCTACACCTTC. It is translated as CASSQTDRTNYGYTF.

This chain connects TRBV28 to TRBJ2-3, with D possibly matching TRBD2 (6 bases). V lost 3 bases to trimming and J lost 4 bases, with 17 bases between them. CDR1 and CDR2 from the germline V gene are MDHEN and SYDVKM. This CDR3 comprises 16 residues. CDR3 sequence reads: CASSFPLGGASDTQYF. In nucleotides, the CDR3 is TGTGCCAGCAGTTTCCCTCTCGGGGGAGCGTCAGATACGCAGTATTTT.

This clonotype was seen a few times. The chain employs TRBV5-1 and TRBJ2-3; 8 bases map to TRBD1. The CDR3 has 16 amino acids. Trimming took 3 bases from V and 2 from J; bases not matched to a gene: 8. Germline CDR1 SGHRS, CDR2 YFSETQ. CDR3 in amino acids: CASSSLVGQATDTQYF. CDR3 nucleotides: TGCGCCAGCAGCTCCTTGGTGGGACAGGCCACAGATACGCAGTATTTT.

The CDR3 sequence is CASSLGRLAGGNNEQFF. CDR3 nucleotides: TGCGCCAGCAGCTTGGGCCGACTAGCGGGGGGAAACAATGAGCAGTTCTTC. The chain is built from TRBV5-1 and TRBJ2-1; 13 positions agree with TRBD2. Germline V CDR1 and CDR2: SGHRS, YFSETQ. J was trimmed by 5 bases and V by 0 bases; bases with no gene match: 5. This CDR3 has 17 amino acids.

This clonotype has just a few counts. The rearrangement links TRBV9 to TRBJ2-3; no reliable D call. The V end was cut by 3 bases, the J end by 2 bases, with 10 bases between. The CDR3 runs 14 residues. Germline-derived CDR1 and CDR2 are SGDLS and YYNGEE. In DNA form, the CDR3 reads TGTGCCAGCAGCGGAAGGATCTCCACAGATACGCAGTATTTT. It encodes CASSGRISTDTQYF.

This clonotype was counted at least ten times. The CDR3 DNA is TGCAGTGCTAGAGATGGCGGCAGGCTGAACACTGAAGCTTTCTTT. Translated, it gives CSARDGGRLNTEAFF. This chain joins TRBV20-1 and TRBJ1-1, with D unclear. The CDR3 is 15 amino acids. CDR1 is DFQATT, CDR2 SNEGSKA, per germline (reference sequence). V lost 0 bases and J lost 0, with 11 bases in between.

The chain uses TRBV7-9 and TRBJ1-6; 7 positions agree with TRBD1. The ends lost 5 bases at V and 8 bases at J; junction bases unmatched: 9. Looked up from germline, CDR1 is SEHNR and CDR2 is FQNEAQ (reference sequence). The CDR3 length is 15 residues. The CDR3, as DNA: TGTGCCAGCAGCCGAGCCGGGACAGTTGATTCACCCCTCCACTTT. Translated: CASSRAGTVDSPLHF.

The table lists this clonotype with many counts. The chain recombines TRBV5-8 with TRBJ1-1; D is perhaps TRBD1 (5 bases). The germline V gene encodes CDR1 SGHTS and CDR2 YDEGEE. V lost 5 bases, J lost 4 bases, and 18 bases lay in between. The CDR3 extends over 15 amino acids. The CDR3 loop is CASRALGGGVTEAFF. DNA of the CDR3: TGTGCCAGCAGAGCCCTGGGCGGGGGGGTCACTGAAGCTTTCTTT.

Only one count was recorded for this clonotype. A much larger clone differs by one base, so this may be a read error. This sequence joins TRBV6-4 and TRBJ2-1, with D perhaps matching TRBD2 (6 bases). The V gene's germline CDR1 is MRHNA and CDR2 SNTAGT. This CDR3 has 13 amino acids. V shed 6 bases and J shed 6 bases, with 12 bases lying between them. CDR3 DNA: TGTGCCAGCAGCCGGGACTCGAGCAATGAGCAGTTCTTC. This gives the protein CASSRDSSNEQFF.

This clonotype has at least ten counts. The chain employs TRBV11-2 and TRBJ2-7; 9 bases agree with TRBD2. CDR3 length: 16 amino acids. The trim removed 6 bases at V and 2 bases at J, leaving 11 bases unmatched. Germline values: CDR1 SGHAT, CDR2 FQNNGV. The CDR3 reads CASRKTAGGPPYEQYF. Written as DNA, the CDR3 is TGTGCCAGCAGAAAAACCGCGGGGGGGCCCCCCTACGAGCAGTACTTC.

In its sample, this clonotype was seen a few times. V is TRBV27 and J is TRBJ1-1, with a weak D call TRBD1 (6 bases). Per germline, CDR1 MNHEY and CDR2 SMNVEV (reference sequence). CDR3 length: 15 residues. V was cut by 5 bases and J by 0 bases, with 13 bases left in between. DNA for the CDR3: TGTGCCAGCAGTCCCAGGACAGAACTGAACACTGAAGCTTTCTTT. This sequence encodes CASSPRTELNTEAFF.

This chain links TRBV15 with TRBJ1-5; unclear D gene. Trimming stripped 6 bases from V and 0 bases from J, with 15 bases between. CDR1 is LNHNV, CDR2 YYDKDF, per germline (reference sequence). The CDR3 has 16 amino acids. The DNA for the CDR3 is TGTGCCACCAGTTTGACCCGGAGCGATAGCAATCAGCCCCAGCATTTT. Its protein product is CATSLTRSDSNQPQHF.

This chain uses TRBV6-2 or TRBV6-3 with TRBJ2-5; 7 positions match TRBD2. The CDR3 totals 16 residues. CDR1 is MNHEY and CDR2 is SVGEGT in the germline V gene. V gave up 6 bases and J gave up 5 bases; unmatched junction bases: 15. The CDR3 is CASRPPVYGGSETQYF. CDR3 bases: TGTGCCAGCAGGCCTCCAGTTTACGGGGGGTCGGAGACCCAGTACTTC.

This clonotype was counted at least ten times. The chain joins TRBV20-1 to TRBJ1-1, with 9 bases lining up with TRBD1. CDR1 and CDR2 from the germline V gene are DFQATT and SNEGSKA (reference sequence). V lost 0 bases to trimming and J lost 4 bases; unmatched junction nucleotides: 9. The CDR3 has 16 amino acids. CDR3 nucleotide sequence: TGCAGTGCTAGAGATCAGGGACAGGGATCCCGCACTGAAGCTTTCTTT. Translation gives CSARDQGQGSRTEAFF.

This clonotype appeared many times. The chain's CDR3 is CSALTGTSALGTEAFF. Written as DNA, the CDR3 is TGCAGTGCCCTTACCGGGACCTCGGCTCTTGGCACTGAAGCTTTCTTT. The chain uses TRBV20-1 and TRBJ1-1, with TRBD1 as a possible D gene (5 bases). Trimming removed 6 bases at V and 4 bases at J, with 24 bases between. Per germline, CDR1 DFQATT and CDR2 SNEGSKA (reference sequence). The CDR3 loop spans 16 amino acids.

This clonotype was found many times. The chain links TRBV28 to TRBJ1-1; perhaps TRBD1 as D (5 bases). The CDR3 totals 14 residues. Germline CDR1 MDHEN, CDR2 SYDVKM. The V and J ends lost 3 bases and 7 bases respectively, with 15 bases between them. The CDR3 region is CASSFGGGAFEAFF. The CDR3 DNA reads as TGTGCCAGCAGTTTCGGGGGAGGAGCTTTTGAAGCTTTCTTT. Looking up the rest from reference TRBV28 and TRBJ1-1 gives the full variable domain: DVKVTQSSRYLVKRTGEKVFLECVQDMDHENMFWYRQDPGLGLRLIYFSYDVKMKEKGDIPEGYSVSREKKERFSLILESASTNQTSMYLCASSFGGGAFEAFFGQGTRLTVV.

The chain recombines TRBV7-9 with TRBJ1-6; D perhaps matches TRBD1 (5 bases). V was shortened by 8 bases and J by 9 bases, with 14 bases between the two germline ends. The CDR3 consists of 13 residues. Germline V gene sequence: CDR1 SEHNR, CDR2 FQNEAQ (reference sequence). The DNA of the CDR3 is TGTGCCAGCGATCCACAGGAGGTTTCACCCCTCCACTTT. Protein product: CASDPQEVSPLHF.

This clonotype has at least ten counts. The chain links TRBV6-2 or TRBV6-3 to TRBJ2-2; possible D gene TRBD1, 6 bases. This CDR3 comprises 17 residues. V gave up 6 bases and J gave up 3 bases, with 20 bases separating them. The germline gives CDR1 MNHEY, CDR2 SVGEGT. Written as DNA, the CDR3 is TGTGCCAGCAGAAAACGACAGGCAGACGGTGACACCGGGGAGCTGTTTTTT. Its protein is CASRKRQADGDTGELFF.

Ten or more counts support this clonotype. V and J are TRBV12-3 or TRBV12-4 and TRBJ1-6, with 9 bases identical to TRBD1. V was pared by 4 bases and J by 7 bases, with 2 bases of the junction left unmatched. The CDR3 is 14 amino acids. For the CDR3, the DNA is TGTGCCAGCAGTTCCGACAGGGGGAATTCACCCCTCCACTTT. Translating gives CASSSDRGNSPLHF.

In its sample, this clonotype was seen many times. The genes are TRBV14 and TRBJ1-1, with D possibly being TRBD1 (6 bases). Per germline, CDR1 SGHDN and CDR2 FVKESK. V lost 4 bases and J lost 8, with 23 bases in between. This CDR3 spans 16 amino acids. CDR3 in amino acids: CASSPARGYREAEAFF. The CDR3 DNA reads TGTGCCAGCAGCCCGGCCCGGGGATACAGGGAGGCGGAAGCTTTCTTT.

In this sample, this clonotype turned up many times. The chain recombines TRBV18 with TRBJ2-3; TRBD1 aligns across 7 bases. CDR1 and CDR2 from the germline V gene are KGHSH and LQKENI. CDR3 size: 15 residues. After removal of 0 bases from V and 4 bases from J, the junction contained 4 bases not matched to a gene. CDR3 residues: CASSPPGRGSDTQYF. CDR3 coding DNA: TGTGCCAGCTCACCACCGGGCAGGGGGTCAGATACGCAGTATTTT.